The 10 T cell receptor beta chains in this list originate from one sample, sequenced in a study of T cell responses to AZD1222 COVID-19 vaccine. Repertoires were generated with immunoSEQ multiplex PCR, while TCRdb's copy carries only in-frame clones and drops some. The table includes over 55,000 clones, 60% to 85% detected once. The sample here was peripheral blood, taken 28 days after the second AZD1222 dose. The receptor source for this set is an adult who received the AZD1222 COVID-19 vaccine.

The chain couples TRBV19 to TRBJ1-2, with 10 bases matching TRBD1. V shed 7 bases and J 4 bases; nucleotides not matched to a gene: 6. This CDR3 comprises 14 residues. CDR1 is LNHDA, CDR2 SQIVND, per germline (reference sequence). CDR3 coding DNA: TGTGCCAGTACCTCGACAGGGGGCTCCTATGGCTACACCTTC. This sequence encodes CASTSTGGSYGYTF.

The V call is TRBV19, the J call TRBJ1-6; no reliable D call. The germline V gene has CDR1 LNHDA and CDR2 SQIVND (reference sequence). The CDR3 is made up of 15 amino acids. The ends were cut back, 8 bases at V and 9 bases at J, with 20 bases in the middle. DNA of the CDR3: TGTGCCAGTTCCGAGCGGTCGGCCGGCGGTTCACCCCTCCACTTT. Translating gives CASSERSAGGSPLHF. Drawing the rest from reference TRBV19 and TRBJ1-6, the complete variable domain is DGGITQSPKYLFRKEGQNVTLSCEQNLNHDAMYWYRQDPGQGLRLIYYSQIVNDFQKGDIAEGYSVSREKKESFPLTVTSAQKNPTAFYLCASSERSAGGSPLHFGNGTRLTVT.

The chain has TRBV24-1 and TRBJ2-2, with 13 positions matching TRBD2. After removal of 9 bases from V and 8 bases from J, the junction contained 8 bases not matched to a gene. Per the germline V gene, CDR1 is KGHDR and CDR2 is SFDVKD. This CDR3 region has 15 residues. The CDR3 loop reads CATGGLAGPEGELFF. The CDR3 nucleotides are TGTGCCACCGGGGGACTAGCGGGGCCCGAGGGGGAGCTGTTTTTT.

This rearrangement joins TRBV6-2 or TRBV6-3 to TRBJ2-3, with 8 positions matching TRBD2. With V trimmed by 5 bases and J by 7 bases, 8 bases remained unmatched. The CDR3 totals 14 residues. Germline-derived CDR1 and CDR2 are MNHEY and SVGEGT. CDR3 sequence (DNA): TGTGCCAGCAGTATCGGGGGGGCCGGGCATACGCAGTATTTT. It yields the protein CASSIGGAGHTQYF.

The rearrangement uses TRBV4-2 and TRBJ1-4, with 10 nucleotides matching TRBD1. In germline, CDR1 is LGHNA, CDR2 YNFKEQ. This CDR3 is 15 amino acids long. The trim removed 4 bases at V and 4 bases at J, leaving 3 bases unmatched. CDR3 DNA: TGTGCCAGCAGCCCGGGGGACAGGGGTAATGAAAAACTGTTTTTT. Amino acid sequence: CASSPGDRGNEKLFF.

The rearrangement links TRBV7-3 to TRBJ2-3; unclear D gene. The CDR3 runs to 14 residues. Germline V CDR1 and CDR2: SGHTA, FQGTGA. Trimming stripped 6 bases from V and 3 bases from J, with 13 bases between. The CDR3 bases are TGTGCCAGCAGTGAGGACGGCGGTACAGATACGCAGTATTTT. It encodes CASSEDGGTDTQYF.

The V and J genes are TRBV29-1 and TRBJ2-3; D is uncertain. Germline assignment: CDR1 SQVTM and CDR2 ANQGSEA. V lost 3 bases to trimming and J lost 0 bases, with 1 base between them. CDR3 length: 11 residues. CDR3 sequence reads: CSVESTDTQYF. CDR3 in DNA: TGCAGCGTTGAGAGCACAGATACGCAGTATTTT.

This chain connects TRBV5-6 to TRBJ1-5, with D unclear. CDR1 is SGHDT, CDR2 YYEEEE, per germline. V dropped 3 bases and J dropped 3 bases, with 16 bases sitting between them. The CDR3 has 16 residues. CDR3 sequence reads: CASSSFGSTINQPQHF. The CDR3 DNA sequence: TGTGCCAGCAGCTCCTTCGGTTCCACCATCAATCAGCCCCAGCATTTT.

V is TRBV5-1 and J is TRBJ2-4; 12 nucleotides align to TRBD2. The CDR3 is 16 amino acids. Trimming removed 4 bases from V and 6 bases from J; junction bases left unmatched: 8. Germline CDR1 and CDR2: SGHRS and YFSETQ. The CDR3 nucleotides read TGCGCCAGCAGCCAAACGACTAGCGGGGGAGGAAACATTCAGTACTTC. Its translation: CASSQTTSGGGNIQYF.

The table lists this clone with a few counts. CDR3 DNA sequence: TGCGCCAGCAGCCAAGACGATTGGCGGGGGGGCCCCGCAGATACGCAGTATTTT. It specifies CASSQDDWRGGPADTQYF. The chain employs TRBV4-3 and TRBJ2-3; 9 bases fit TRBD2. Germline lookup yields CDR1 LGHNA and CDR2 YSLEER. This CDR3 spans 18 amino acids. V was clipped by 0 bases and J by 4 bases; unmatched bases: 11.